The source of this T cell receptor beta chain is a study of T cells in Graves' hyperthyroidism and ophthalmopathy. For the study at large: Peripheral blood was drawn at first diagnosis, prior to all treatment.

Findings of the study overall: Researchers found most expanded thyroid clonotypes above 0.001 in blood as well.

With regard to this clonotype: The antigen remains unidentified.

It was RNA transcripts that yielded the amplified TCR beta CDR3 regions. The HTBI set primed first-round TCR CDR3 RT-PCR. In TCRdb, the multiplex PCR reads were re-called with MiXCR into one record per CDR3 protein. The repertoire has about 720,000 distinct CDR3 sequences, over 15% of them found once; the top ten carry roughly 8%. The CDR3 consists of 19 residues. Trimming pared 1 base from V and 3 bases from J, leaving 22 bases between. CDR1 KGHSH and CDR2 LQKENI come from the germline V gene. Specimen: blood. This chain joins TRBV18 and TRBJ2-1; perhaps D is TRBD1 or TRBD2 (8 bases each). This sequence was found in a man between 18 and 29 years old with Graves' hyperthyroidism. CDR3 nucleotide sequence: TGTGCCAGCTCACCACGAATTACTAGCGGACAGGGAAACTACAATGAGCAGTTCTTC. Translation: CASSPRITSGQGNYNEQFF.